One sample yielded the 23 T cell receptor beta chains listed below, sequenced in a study of early T cells in non-severe SARS-CoV-2 infection. One entry per CDR3 protein, called by TCRdb with MiXCR from the 5' RACE reads. The table records roughly 67,000 distinct CDR3 sequences, 12% of them present only once. Source material: whole blood. Receptor source: an adult who was a healthcare worker with PCR-confirmed SARS-CoV-2 infection or an uninfected control (not recorded which).

The chain joins TRBV4-3 to TRBJ1-1, with 7 positions matching TRBD1. The CDR3 length is 18 residues. The V gene's germline CDR1 is LGHNA and CDR2 YSLEER. Germline trimming cut 3 bases from V and 3 bases from J; bases unmatched to any gene: 16. CDR3 sequence (DNA): TGCGCCAGCAGCCAGAGAACAATGGGGACAGCCGTTTACACTGAAGCTTTCTTT. It encodes CASSQRTMGTAVYTEAFF.

This chain connects TRBV10-3 to TRBJ2-1; 8 bases are shared with TRBD2. J gave up 9 bases and V 8 bases, and 9 bases lay outside the gene matches. The CDR3 runs to 13 residues. Germline assignment: CDR1 ENHRY and CDR2 SYGVKD. The CDR3 nucleotides read TGTGCCATCCGGGATTCCCGGGGGGGTGAGCAGTTCTTC. As protein: CAIRDSRGGEQFF.

A few counts support this clonotype. As DNA, the CDR3 is TGCAGCGTTTTAGAGCCCGGGGAGCTGTTTTTT. It specifies CSVLEPGELFF. The chain uses TRBV29-1 and TRBJ2-2; D remains unclear. This CDR3 spans 11 amino acids. V was trimmed by 5 bases and J by 6 bases, leaving 7 bases between them. Germline CDR1 is SQVTM and CDR2 is ANQGSEA.

This clonotype was observed at least ten times. V is TRBV7-8 and J is TRBJ2-2; D may be TRBD2 (6 bases). Trimming removed 8 bases at V and 4 bases at J, with 17 bases between. The CDR3 spans 15 residues. Germline loops: CDR1 SGHVS, CDR2 FQNEAQ. The CDR3 DNA reads TGTGCCAGCGGATTTTCGGGGGTCGGCACCGGGGAGCTGTTTTTT. Translation: CASGFSGVGTGELFF. Together with reference TRBV7-8 and TRBJ2-2, the CDR3 gives the full variable domain: GAGVSQSPRYKVAKRGQDVALRCDPISGHVSLFWYQQALGQGPEFLTYFQNEAQLDKSGLPSDRFFAERPEGSVSTLKIQRTQQEDSAVYLCASGFSGVGTGELFFGEGSRLTVL.

This clonotype appeared a few times. This sequence joins TRBV25-1 and TRBJ1-1; maybe TRBD1 (6 bases). CDR3 length equals 15 residues. Trimming left V 2 bases short and J 5 bases short, with 15 bases between. From germline, CDR1 is MGHDK and CDR2 SYGVNS. This CDR3 is CASSEPSGGATEAFF. CDR3 coding DNA: TGTGCCAGCAGTGAACCCTCCGGGGGCGCGACTGAAGCTTTCTTT.

A note on this clonotype: It may be a read error: a sequence one base away is much more abundant. The chain joins TRBV19 to TRBJ2-5, with unresolved D. This CDR3 contains 13 residues. The germline gives CDR1 LNHDA, CDR2 SQIVND (reference sequence). The CDR3 coding sequence is TGTGCCAGTAAGACTGCCAGACAAGAGACCCAGTGCTTC. It translates to CASKTARQETQCF.

This clonotype was detected ten times or more. J is TRBJ2-6 and V is TRBV7-9; maybe TRBD1 (6 bases). V was shortened by 7 bases and J by 0 bases, with 13 bases between the two germline ends. Germline lookup yields CDR1 SEHNR and CDR2 FQNEAQ (reference sequence). The CDR3 is 16 amino acids. This CDR3 is CASNTGTSSGANVLTF. In DNA form, the CDR3 reads TGTGCCAGCAACACAGGGACGAGCTCTGGGGCCAACGTCCTGACTTTC.

This clonotype showed up many times. The chain recombines TRBV27 with TRBJ1-6; D possibly corresponds to TRBD1 (5 bases). Between the trimmed V and J ends, which lost 6 bases and 3 bases, there was a span of 15 bases. The CDR3 contains 16 residues. Per germline, CDR1 MNHEY and CDR2 SMNVEV (reference sequence). The CDR3 loop is CASSRTGANYNSPLHF. In nucleotides, the CDR3 is TGTGCCAGCAGCCGAACCGGGGCGAACTATAATTCACCCCTCCACTTT.

This clonotype was seen repeatedly, ten times or more. The chain combines TRBV10-2 with TRBJ2-6; the match to TRBD2 covers 7 bases. The CDR3 spans 16 residues. Germline V lookup: CDR1 WSHSY, CDR2 SAAADI. V gave up 7 bases and J gave up 4 bases; unmatched junction bases: 10. CDR3 DNA: TGCGCCAGCACCCAGGGAGGGACCGCCGGGGCCAACGTCCTGACTTTC. The encoded protein is CASTQGGTAGANVLTF.

The chain couples TRBV19 to TRBJ1-5; possible D gene TRBD1, 6 bases. Trimming removed 6 bases from V and 6 bases from J, with 18 bases in between. CDR1 LNHDA and CDR2 SQIVND come from the germline V gene (reference sequence). The CDR3 is made up of 15 amino acids. As DNA, the CDR3 is TGTGCCAGTAGGTGGGGGACACAAGGGCGTCAGCCCCAGCATTTT. Translating gives CASRWGTQGRQPQHF.

This clonotype was seen only a few times. The junction does not match germline at one end; this may be a read error. The chain employs TRBV7-9 and TRBJ2-3; 8 positions agree with TRBD2. Per the germline V gene, CDR1 is SEHNR and CDR2 is FQNEAQ (reference sequence). The CDR3 totals 11 residues. CDR3 residues: CASSLEAGEGF. CDR3 coding DNA: TGTGCCAGCAGCTTAGAAGCGGGGGAGGGCTTT.

In its sample, this clonotype was seen a few times. The chain joins TRBV12-3 or TRBV12-4 to TRBJ2-1; TRBD2 is a possible D gene (5 bases). The V end lost 6 bases, the J end lost 2 bases, and 11 bases lay between the germline ends. The CDR3 covers 14 residues. CDR3: CASRSSGTYNEQFF. In nucleotides, the CDR3 is TGTGCCAGCAGATCCTCCGGGACCTACAATGAGCAGTTCTTC.

This clonotype was counted a few times. The chain uses TRBV10-1 and TRBJ2-5; TRBD2 matches at 10 bases. Trimming took 2 bases from V and 2 from J; bases not matched to a gene: 2. The CDR3 length is 15 residues. The germline gives CDR1 WNHNN, CDR2 SYGVQD (reference sequence). The CDR3 DNA reads TGCGCCAGCAGTGAGGCTAGCGGGGGTCAAGAGACCCAGTACTTC. This codes for CASSEASGGQETQYF.

This clonotype was seen repeatedly, ten times or more. The chain recombines TRBV6-5 with TRBJ1-1, with no clear D. In germline, CDR1 is MNHEY, CDR2 SVGAGI. Trimming left V 9 bases short and J 1 base short, with 15 bases between. The CDR3 has 14 residues. In DNA form, the CDR3 reads TGTGCCAGTCTCCTAGGCCCTCAGAACACTGAAGCTTTCTTT. This sequence encodes CASLLGPQNTEAFF.

The V call is TRBV5-1, the J call TRBJ1-6, with 8 bases fitting TRBD1. The CDR3 covers 15 residues. Germline V gene data show CDR1 as SGHRS and CDR2 as YFSETQ. The V and J ends lost 4 bases and 4 bases, in that order; junction bases with no gene match: 4. CDR3 coding DNA: TGCGCCAGCAGCCGGACAGGGCCTTATAATTCACCCCTCCACTTT. This encodes CASSRTGPYNSPLHF. Drawing the rest from reference TRBV5-1 and TRBJ1-6, the complete variable domain is KAGVTQTPRYLIKTRGQQVTLSCSPISGHRSVSWYQQTPGQGLQFLFEYFSETQRNKGNFPGRFSGRQFSNSRSEMNVSTLELGDSALYLCASSRTGPYNSPLHFGNGTRLTVT.

This chain joins TRBV7-2 and TRBJ2-2, with D perhaps being TRBD1 or TRBD2 (5 bases each). Germline CDR1 SGHTA, CDR2 FQGNSA. CDR3 length equals 15 residues. Trimming removed 1 base from V and 6 bases from J, with 12 bases in between. The CDR3 region has the DNA TGTGCCAGCAGCTTAGGTCTGGGGGTAGCCGGGGAGCTGTTTTTT. Translated, it gives CASSLGLGVAGELFF.

This clonotype was detected many times. This chain links TRBV29-1 with TRBJ1-1, with TRBD1 as a possible D gene (5 bases). This CDR3 has 10 amino acids. Germline lookup yields CDR1 SQVTM and CDR2 ANQGSEA. Trimming left V 6 bases short and J 8 bases short, with 10 bases between. The CDR3 sequence: CSVGYREAFF. CDR3 DNA sequence: TGCAGCGTGGGATACAGGGAAGCTTTCTTT. Together with reference TRBV29-1 and TRBJ1-1, the CDR3 gives the full variable domain: SAVISQKPSRDICQRGTSLTIQCQVDSQVTMMFWYRQQPGQSLTLIATANQGSEATYESGFVIDKFPISRPNLTFSTLTVSNMSPEDSSIYLCSVGYREAFFGQGTRLTVV.

This chain links TRBV12-3 or TRBV12-4 with TRBJ2-7; 7 bases fit TRBD2. The CDR3 has 15 residues. With 2 bases clipped from V and 1 base from J, the junction kept 5 bases outside the gene matches. The CDR3 nucleotides read TGTGCCAGCAGTTTACCCCAGGGAGGGTCCTACGAGCAGTACTTC. It yields the protein CASSLPQGGSYEQYF.

This rearrangement joins TRBV5-5 to TRBJ2-3, with 9 bases matching TRBD1. The junction had 5 bases not matched to a gene; V was cut back by 4 bases and J by 5 bases. Germline assignment: CDR1 SGHKS and CDR2 YYEKEE (reference sequence). The CDR3 has 14 amino acids. For the CDR3, the DNA is TGTGCCAGCAGCCCAGGACAGGGGTTAGATACGCAGTATTTT. Protein product: CASSPGQGLDTQYF.

There are many counts of this clonotype. The chain joins TRBV20-1 to TRBJ2-2; D is uncertain. This CDR3 contains 13 residues. Germline CDR1 is DFQATT and CDR2 is SNEGSKA (reference sequence). The V end lost 5 bases, the J end lost 1 base, and 8 bases lay between the germline ends. The CDR3 bases are TGCAGTGCTCCTCTAGGGAACACCGGGGAGCTGTTTTTT. Protein product: CSAPLGNTGELFF.

The chain links TRBV20-1 to TRBJ2-5, with 8 bases identical to TRBD1. CDR3 size: 14 residues. Per the germline V gene, CDR1 is DFQATT and CDR2 is SNEGSKA (reference sequence). The junction had 6 bases not matched to a gene; V was cut back by 1 base and J by 5 bases. The CDR3 DNA follows: TGCAGTGCTAGAGGTCCAGGGGGCGCCGAGACCCAGTACTTC. Encoded protein: CSARGPGGAETQYF.

This clonotype has only a few counts. This rearrangement joins TRBV9 to TRBJ2-2, with a possible D match to TRBD1 (7 bases). Between the trimmed V and J ends, which lost 3 bases and 4 bases, there was a span of 13 bases. CDR1 is SGDLS and CDR2 is YYNGEE in the germline V gene. The CDR3 sequence is 15 residues long. The CDR3 is CASSEEGASTGELFF. The CDR3 DNA sequence: TGTGCCAGCAGCGAGGAGGGGGCGAGCACCGGGGAGCTGTTTTTT. Full variable domain (missing parts from reference TRBV9 and TRBJ2-2): DSGVTQTPKHLITATGQRVTLRCSPRSGDLSVYWYQQSLDQGLQFLIQYYNGEERAKGNILERFSAQQFPDLHSELNLSSLELGDSALYFCASSEEGASTGELFFGEGSRLTVL.

This clonotype was found many times. V and J are TRBV19 and TRBJ1-2; TRBD1 might be the D (6 bases). Germline V gene lookup returns CDR1 LNHDA and CDR2 SQIVND (reference sequence). V shed 3 bases and J shed 4 bases, with 15 bases lying between them. The CDR3 loop spans 15 amino acids. The CDR3 region is CASSMGGGFLYGYTF. In nucleotides, the CDR3 is TGTGCCAGTAGTATGGGAGGGGGGTTTCTCTATGGCTACACCTTC.